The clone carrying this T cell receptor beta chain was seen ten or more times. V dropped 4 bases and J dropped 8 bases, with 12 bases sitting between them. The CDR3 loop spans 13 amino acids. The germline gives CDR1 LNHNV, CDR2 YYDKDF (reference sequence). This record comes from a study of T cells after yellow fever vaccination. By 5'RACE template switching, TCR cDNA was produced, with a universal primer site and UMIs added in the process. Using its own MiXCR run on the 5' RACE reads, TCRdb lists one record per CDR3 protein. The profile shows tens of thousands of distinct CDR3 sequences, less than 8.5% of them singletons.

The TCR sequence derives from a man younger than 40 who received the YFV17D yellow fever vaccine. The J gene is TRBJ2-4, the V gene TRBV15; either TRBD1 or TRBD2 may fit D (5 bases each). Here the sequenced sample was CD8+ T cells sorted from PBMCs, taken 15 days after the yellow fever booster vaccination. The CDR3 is CATSNAGTYIQYF. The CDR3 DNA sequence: TGTGCCACCAGCAACGCCGGGACGTACATTCAGTACTTC. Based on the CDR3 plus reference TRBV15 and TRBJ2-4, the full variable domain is DAMVIQNPRYQVTQFGKPVTLSCSQTLNHNVMYWYQQKSSQAPKLLFHYYDKDFNNEADTPDNFQSRRPNTSFCFLDIRSPGLGDTAMYLCATSNAGTYIQYFGAGTRLSVL.